Listed here are 12 T cell receptor beta chains from one sample, sequenced in a study of T cell repertoires in cytomegalovirus infection. These receptors have no known antigen. TCRdb recomputed calls from the reads with MiXCR, one row per CDR3 protein. The table shows 80,000 or so distinct CDR3 sequences, with more than 20% occurring only once. The input for sequencing was CD8+ T cells from cultured PBMCs, taken from culture after CMV antigen stimulation. The source of these receptors is a human donor in good health (CMV status not recorded). Some clones in this sample may be carry-over from other donors' samples.

This clonotype has a count of ten or more. This chain uses TRBV7-8 with TRBJ1-3; D is perhaps TRBD1 (6 bases). Trimming stripped 0 bases from V and 3 bases from J, with 12 bases between. CDR3 length equals 16 residues. The germline CDR1 and CDR2 sequences are SGHVS and FQNEAQ. CDR3 sequence reads: CASSLAWGGRGNTIYF. Written as DNA, the CDR3 is TGTGCCAGCAGCTTAGCGTGGGGGGGCCGTGGAAACACCATATATTTT.

The CDR3 nucleotides are TGCAGTGCTGGACAAGGGACTGCCGAACAGTACTTC. Protein product: CSAGQGTAEQYF. V and J are TRBV20-1 and TRBJ2-7, with a weak D call TRBD2 (6 bases). Trimming took off 5 bases at V and 10 bases at J, with 18 bases between the two ends. Germline V gene lookup returns CDR1 DFQATT and CDR2 SNEGSKA (reference sequence). CDR3 length: 12 residues.

There are many counts of this clonotype. The genes are TRBV6-5 and TRBJ2-1; maybe TRBD1 (6 bases). The CDR3 loop spans 16 amino acids. The V end lost 3 bases, the J end lost 7 bases, and 19 bases lay between the germline ends. The germline V gene encodes CDR1 MNHEY and CDR2 SVGAGI. For the CDR3, the DNA is TGTGCCAGCAGTTATTCTGGGGGCCGGGGTACGAATGAGCAGTTCTTC. Translating it yields CASSYSGGRGTNEQFF.

There are a few counts of this clonotype. The genes are TRBV11-2 and TRBJ2-1; D gene ambiguous. V lost 5 bases to trimming and J lost 10 bases, with 15 bases between them. The CDR3 has 13 amino acids. Germline CDR1 and CDR2: SGHAT and FQNNGV. The chain's CDR3 is CASSPDTPREQFF. Here the CDR3 DNA reads TGTGCCAGCAGCCCCGACACACCAAGGGAGCAGTTCTTC.

This clonotype showed up just a few times. This chain connects TRBV27 to TRBJ2-7; D may be TRBD2 (6 bases). This CDR3 contains 15 residues. CDR1 is MNHEY, CDR2 SMNVEV, per germline (reference sequence). Trimming left V 0 bases short and J 3 bases short, with 12 bases between. The CDR3 region is CASSLSGTDYYEQYF. The CDR3, as DNA: TGTGCCAGCAGTTTATCCGGGACGGACTACTACGAGCAGTACTTC.

A few counts support this clonotype. The V call is TRBV11-2, the J call TRBJ2-5; 10 bases map to TRBD2. The CDR3 consists of 15 residues. Trimming cost V 0 bases and J 5 bases; bases outside gene matches: 3. CDR1 is SGHAT and CDR2 is FQNNGV in the germline V gene. The CDR3 bases are TGTGCCAGCAGCTTAGAAGCGGGAGGGCCGGAGACCCAGTACTTC. Protein: CASSLEAGGPETQYF.

This clonotype was observed many times. The J gene is TRBJ2-1, the V gene TRBV7-2; 12 nucleotides line up with TRBD2. There are 14 residues in the CDR3. V lost 5 bases and J lost 10; bases outside the gene matches: 6. CDR1 is SGHTA, CDR2 FQGNSA, per germline. The DNA of the CDR3 is TGTGCCAGCAGCGCGGGACTAGCGGGTTGGGAGCAGTTCTTC. It yields the protein CASSAGLAGWEQFF.

This clonotype was picked up a small number of times. The V and J genes are TRBV7-6 and TRBJ2-3; TRBD1 is a possible D gene (6 bases). The length of the CDR3 is 15 residues. Germline V gene sequence: CDR1 SGHVS, CDR2 FNYEAQ. The V end lost 7 bases, the J end lost 4 bases, and 18 bases lay between the germline ends. CDR3 protein: CASTDDHRDPDTQYF. Written as DNA, the CDR3 is TGTGCCAGCACCGACGATCACAGGGATCCAGATACGCAGTATTTT. The full variable domain, rest sourced from reference TRBV7-6 and TRBJ2-3, is GAGVSQSPRYKVTKRGQDVALRCDPISGHVSLYWYRQALGQGPEFLTYFNYEAQQDKSGLPNDRFSAERPEGSISTLTIQRTEQRDSAMYRCASTDDHRDPDTQYFGPGTRLTVL.

This clonotype was detected only a few times. The rearrangement joins TRBV25-1 to TRBJ2-7; 7 bases are shared with TRBD1. V gave up 3 bases and J gave up 3 bases; unmatched junction bases: 8. Germline loops: CDR1 MGHDK, CDR2 SYGVNS. This CDR3 spans 15 amino acids. CDR3 nucleotide sequence: TGTGCCAGCAGTGATATGAGACAGGGCAGCTACGAGCAGTACTTC. Its protein product is CASSDMRQGSYEQYF.

In the case of this clonotype: The junction does not match germline at one end; this may be a read error. DNA for the CDR3: TGTGCCATCAGTGATTTCTCCGAGACAGGGAGCCTGGGTGAGCAGTTCTTC. Encoded protein: CAISDFSETGSLGEQFF. The chain uses TRBV24-1 and TRBJ2-1, with 7 bases aligning to TRBD1. This CDR3 region has 17 residues. Germline V gives CDR1 KGHDR, CDR2 SFDVKD.

The chain couples TRBV5-6 to TRBJ2-1; D call uncertain. CDR1 SGHDT and CDR2 YYEEEE come from the germline V gene. V dropped 0 bases and J dropped 10 bases, with 14 bases sitting between them. The CDR3 has 14 amino acids. The CDR3 DNA sequence: TGTGCCAGCAGCTTGGGTCCGGGCTTACGGGAGCAGTTCTTC. Amino acid sequence: CASSLGPGLREQFF.

This chain links TRBV7-6 with TRBJ1-5; D ambiguous. There are 18 residues in the CDR3. Trimming took 8 bases from V and 0 from J, leaving 23 bases between them. CDR1 SGHVS and CDR2 FNYEAQ come from the germline V gene. In nucleotides, the CDR3 is TGTGCCAGCCCGGAGGGCGGGAACCCCACTTATAGCAATCAGCCCCAGCATTTT. It translates to CASPEGGNPTYSNQPQHF.